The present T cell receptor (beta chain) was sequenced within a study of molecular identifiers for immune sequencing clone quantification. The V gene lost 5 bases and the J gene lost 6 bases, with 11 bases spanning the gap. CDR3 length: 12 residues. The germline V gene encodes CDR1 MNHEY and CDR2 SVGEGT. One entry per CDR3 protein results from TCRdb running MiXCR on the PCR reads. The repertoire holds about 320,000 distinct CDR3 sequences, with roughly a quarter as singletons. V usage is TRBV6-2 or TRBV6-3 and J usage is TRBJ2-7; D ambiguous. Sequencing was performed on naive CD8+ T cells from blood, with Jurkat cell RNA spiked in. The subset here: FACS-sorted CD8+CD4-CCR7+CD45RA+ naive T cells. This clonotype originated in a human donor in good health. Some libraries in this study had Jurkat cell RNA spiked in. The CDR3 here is CASSDSPGEQYF. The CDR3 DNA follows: TGTGCCAGCAGTGATTCGCCCGGCGAGCAGTACTTC.